In its sample, the clone carrying this T cell receptor beta chain was seen a few times. Its antigen remains unknown. These data come from a study of beta chain features in type 1 diabetes. Study findings and constraints: All four CD4+ subsets from Type 1 diabetes patients carried moderately but significantly shorter TCRB CDR3s.

What was sequenced were expressed TCRB transcripts, since all of the isolated RNA had been reverse transcribed. Sequenced by immunoSEQ multiplex PCR; TCRdb stores in-frame clones only, minus some. The sample includes just over 25,000 clones, about 45% of them seen just once. The sequencing input was stem cell memory CD4+ T cells from blood. This clonotype was obtained from a man aged 25-45 years with type 1 diabetes.

The CDR3 is CASSQDNRPGNTIYF. The CDR3 coding sequence is TGCGCCAGCAGCCAAGATAACAGGCCGGGAAACACCATATATTTT. This chain uses TRBV4-1 with TRBJ1-3, with D possibly matching TRBD1 (5 bases). Germline CDR1 MGHRA, CDR2 YSYEKL. V lost 0 bases and J 4 bases, leaving 10 bases between the germline ends. The CDR3 totals 15 residues.